Many counts were recorded for the clone carrying this T cell receptor (beta chain). This entry is derived from a study of T cells in Graves' hyperthyroidism and ophthalmopathy. Ophthalmopathy cases scored 3 or more on the Clinical Activity Score and 4 or more on NOSPECS grade, with duration below 3 months. TCR beta CDR3 region amplification was performed from RNA transcripts. The primer set for the first-round RT-PCR of the TCR CDR3 was HTBI. TCRdb reprocessed the multiplex PCR reads with MiXCR, giving one entry per CDR3 protein. Altogether about 520,000 distinct CDR3 sequences are present, approximately 25% being singletons, with the ten largest covering over 9%. The sample comprised blood. The receptor comes from a woman in her thirties with Graves' ophthalmopathy.

The CDR3 is CASSPRQGRDTEAFF. The CDR3, as DNA: TGTGCCAGCAGCCCTAGACAGGGACGGGACACTGAAGCTTTCTTT. The gene calls are TRBV12-3 or TRBV12-4 and TRBJ1-1, with TRBD1 identical over 7 bases. The CDR3 sequence is 15 residues long. V lost 6 bases, J lost 3 bases, and 10 bases stayed unmatched.